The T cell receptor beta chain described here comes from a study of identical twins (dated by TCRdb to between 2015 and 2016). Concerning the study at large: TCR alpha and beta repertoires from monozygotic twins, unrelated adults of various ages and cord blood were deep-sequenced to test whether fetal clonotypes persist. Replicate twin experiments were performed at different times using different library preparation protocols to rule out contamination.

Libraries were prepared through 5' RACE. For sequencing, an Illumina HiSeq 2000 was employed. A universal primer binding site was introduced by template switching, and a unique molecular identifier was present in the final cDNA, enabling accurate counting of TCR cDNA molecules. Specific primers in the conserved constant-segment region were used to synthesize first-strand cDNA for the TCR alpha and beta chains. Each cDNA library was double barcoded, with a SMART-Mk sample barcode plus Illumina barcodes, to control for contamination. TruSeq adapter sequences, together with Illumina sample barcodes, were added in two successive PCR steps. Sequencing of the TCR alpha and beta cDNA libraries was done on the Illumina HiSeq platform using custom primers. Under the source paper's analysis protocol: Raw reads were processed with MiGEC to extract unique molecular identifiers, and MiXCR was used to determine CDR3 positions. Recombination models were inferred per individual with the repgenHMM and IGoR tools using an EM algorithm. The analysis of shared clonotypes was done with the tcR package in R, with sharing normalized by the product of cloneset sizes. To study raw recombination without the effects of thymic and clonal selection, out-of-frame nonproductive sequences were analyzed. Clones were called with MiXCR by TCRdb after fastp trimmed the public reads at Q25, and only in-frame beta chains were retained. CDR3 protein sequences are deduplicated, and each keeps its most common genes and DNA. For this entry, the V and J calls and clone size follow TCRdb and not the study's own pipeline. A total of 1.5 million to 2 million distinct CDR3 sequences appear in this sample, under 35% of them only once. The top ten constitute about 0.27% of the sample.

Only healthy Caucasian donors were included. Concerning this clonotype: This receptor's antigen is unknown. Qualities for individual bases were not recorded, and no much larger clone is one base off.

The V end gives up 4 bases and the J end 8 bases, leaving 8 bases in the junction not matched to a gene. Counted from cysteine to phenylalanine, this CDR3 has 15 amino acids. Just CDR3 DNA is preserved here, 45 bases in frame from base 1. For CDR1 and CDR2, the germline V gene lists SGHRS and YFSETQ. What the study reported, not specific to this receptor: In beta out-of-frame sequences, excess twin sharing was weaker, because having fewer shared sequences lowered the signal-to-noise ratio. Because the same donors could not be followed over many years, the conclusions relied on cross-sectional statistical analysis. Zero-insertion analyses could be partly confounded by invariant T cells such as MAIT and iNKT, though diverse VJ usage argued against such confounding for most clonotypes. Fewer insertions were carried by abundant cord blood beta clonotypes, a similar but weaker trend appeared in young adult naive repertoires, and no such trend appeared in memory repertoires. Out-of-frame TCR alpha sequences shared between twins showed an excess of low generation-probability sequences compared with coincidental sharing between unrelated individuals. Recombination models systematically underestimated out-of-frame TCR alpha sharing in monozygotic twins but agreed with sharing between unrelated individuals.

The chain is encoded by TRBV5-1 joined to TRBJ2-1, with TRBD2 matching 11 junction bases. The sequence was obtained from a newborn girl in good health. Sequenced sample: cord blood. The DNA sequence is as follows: TGCGCCAGCAGCCTCCGACTAGCGGGAATCGATGAGCAGTTCTTC. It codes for CASSLRLAGIDEQFF.